The source of this T cell receptor beta chain is a study of blood T cell repertoires in COVID-19. Study-level information: The analysed material was cDNA or gDNA that came from T cells, B-cell-depleted T cells, or PBMCs.

Per the authors' pipeline: Estimation of nucleated cell counts relied on the amplification of reference gene primers. Profiling relied on immunoSEQ multiplex PCR, and the TCRdb table lists in-frame clones only, not all of them. V and J calls and clone size follow that table, whereas D and trimming were derived from the DNA. The table has roughly 290,000 clones, approximately 86% seen once. This CDR3 has 14 amino acids. From germline, CDR1 is MGHDK and CDR2 SYGVNS. Trimming took 5 bases from V and 6 from J, leaving 16 bases between them. The chain couples TRBV25-1 to TRBJ2-5, with a weak D call TRBD1 (6 bases). Sequencing input: peripheral blood. This TCR was recovered from a woman aged 30 to 39 who had recovered from COVID-19. This chain's CDR3 is CASSPTAGVKTQYF. DNA for the CDR3: TGTGCCAGCAGTCCTACTGCAGGGGTGAAGACCCAGTACTTC.